This TCR beta chain comes out of a study of early T cells in non-severe SARS-CoV-2 infection. About the study: Whole-blood bulk RNA, unsorted, was sequenced, and chains were unpaired.

V lost 5 bases and J lost 1, with 19 bases in between. CDR3 length: 17 amino acids. The germline CDR1 and CDR2 sequences are SGHTA and FQGNSA. This clonotype appeared a few times. TCRdb reanalysed the 5' RACE reads using MiXCR and keeps one entry per CDR3 protein. This table holds approximately 50,000 distinct CDR3 sequences, roughly 9.8% found once. The TCR was taken from an adult who was a healthcare worker with PCR-confirmed SARS-CoV-2 infection or an uninfected control (not recorded which). The chain employs TRBV7-2 and TRBJ2-3; unclear D gene. Sample: whole blood. This CDR3 is CASSPHSQRGGTDTQYF. In nucleotides, the CDR3 is TGTGCCAGCAGCCCCCACTCGCAGCGAGGAGGCACAGATACGCAGTATTTT.